Presented here are 29 T cell receptor beta chains from one specimen sequenced in a study of cytomegalovirus exposure and HLA in healthy donors. The PCR was carried out with 60 Vbeta primers and 13 Jbeta primers. Repertoires were generated with immunoSEQ multiplex PCR, while TCRdb's copy carries only in-frame clones and drops some. The sample includes 150,000 to 200,000 clones, around four fifths of them seen just once. Sequencing was done on a sample of PBMCs. The source of these receptors is a woman in her twenties or thirties in good health and CMV-seropositive.

In DNA, the CDR3 is TGTGCCAGCAGCTTAGCGAGTGGGAGGATTCACGAGCAGTACTTC. Its protein is CASSLASGRIHEQYF. V usage is TRBV7-9 and J usage is TRBJ2-7, with D perhaps matching TRBD2 (6 bases). Looked up from germline, CDR1 is SEHNR and CDR2 is FQNEAQ (reference sequence). V lost 0 bases, J lost 5 bases, and 14 bases lay in between. There are 15 residues in the CDR3.

The V and J genes are TRBV7-5 and TRBJ1-5; TRBD1, the D gene given by the table, was not confirmed from the DNA. TRBV7-5 is termed a pseudogene. The CDR3 is 12 amino acids. DNA for the CDR3: TGTGTCAGAACAGGGTGTTATCAGCCCCAGCATTTT. Protein: CVRTGCYQPQHF.

The chain uses TRBV14 and TRBJ2-7; D is possibly TRBD1 (6 bases). V was trimmed by 6 bases and J by 0 bases, leaving 15 bases between them. The CDR3 is made up of 15 amino acids. CDR1 is SGHDN and CDR2 is FVKESK in the germline V gene. The DNA of the CDR3 is TGTGCCAGCAGTCCCCGGGACACCTACTCCTACGAGCAGTACTTC. The encoded protein is CASSPRDTYSYEQYF. The full variable domain, with the rest looked up from reference TRBV14 and TRBJ2-7, is EAGVTQFPSHSVIEKGQTVTLRCDPISGHDNLYWYRRVMGKEIKFLLHFVKESKQDESGMPNNRFLAERTGGTYSTLKVQPAELEDSGVYFCASSPRDTYSYEQYFGPGTRLTVT.

The chain has TRBV6-5 and TRBJ1-2, with D possibly TRBD1 on 5 matching bases. CDR1 and CDR2 from the germline V gene are MNHEY and SVGAGI. The CDR3 is 14 residues long. V was trimmed by 2 bases and J by 6 bases, leaving 13 bases between them. The CDR3 nucleotides read TGTGCCAGCAGTTACGGGGCTGGCGAGGATGGCTACACCTTC. It is translated as CASSYGAGEDGYTF.

The V and J genes are TRBV27 and TRBJ2-1; D is unclear. The CDR3 length is 12 residues. In germline, CDR1 is MNHEY, CDR2 SMNVEV (reference sequence). V was trimmed by 5 bases and J by 8 bases, leaving 10 bases between them. CDR3 loop: CASSPLRDEQFF. CDR3 in DNA: TGTGCCAGCAGTCCACTCCGGGATGAGCAGTTCTTC.

The chain combines TRBV5-1 with TRBJ2-2, with TRBD2 identical over 10 bases. Germline trimming cut 6 bases from V and 5 bases from J; bases unmatched to any gene: 4. This CDR3 spans 14 amino acids. The germline CDR1 and CDR2 sequences are SGHRS and YFSETQ. The CDR3 loop is CASIGLAATGELFF. The CDR3 region has the DNA TGCGCCAGCATCGGACTAGCGGCAACCGGGGAGCTGTTTTTT.

This clone has a handful of counts. J is TRBJ2-7 and V is TRBV18; 11 bases agree with TRBD2. The germline V gene has CDR1 KGHSH and CDR2 LQKENI. Losses at the gene ends were 6 bases for V and 4 bases for J; bases not matched to a gene: 5. The CDR3 has 14 amino acids. Written as DNA, the CDR3 is TGTGCCAGCTCGCTCACTAGCGGGAGTTACGAGCAGTACTTC. Translated: CASSLTSGSYEQYF.

The chain links TRBV18 to TRBJ1-1; no reliable D call. The V gene lost 3 bases and the J gene lost 8 bases, with 16 bases spanning the gap. CDR3 length equals 14 residues. Per the germline V gene, CDR1 is KGHSH and CDR2 is LQKENI. The CDR3 sequence is CASSPRPQGIEAFF. CDR3 in DNA: TGTGCCAGCTCACCCAGGCCCCAAGGAATCGAAGCTTTCTTT.

This clone was seen just once. The chain is built from TRBV5-6 and TRBJ1-3, with no clear D. The ends were cut back, 7 bases at V and 0 bases at J, with 14 bases in the middle. This CDR3 comprises 15 residues. Germline V gene data show CDR1 as SGHDT and CDR2 as YYEEEE. The CDR3 nucleotides are TGTGCCAGCTCCCCGACAAGCCACTCTGGAAACACCATATATTTT. It codes for CASSPTSHSGNTIYF.

This rearrangement joins TRBV5-1 to TRBJ1-4; a weak D match, TRBD1 (6 bases). With 4 bases removed from V and 7 bases from J, the gap between germline ends came to 11 bases. This CDR3 has 13 amino acids. Germline CDR1 SGHRS, CDR2 YFSETQ. The DNA for the CDR3 is TGCGCCAGCAGCAGGACAGAGAGTGAAAAACTGTTTTTT. This codes for CASSRTESEKLFF.

This clone occurred once. The chain couples TRBV2 to TRBJ2-5, with D unclear. The germline gives CDR1 SNHLY, CDR2 FYNNEI. This CDR3 is built from 13 residues. Deletions cut 6 bases from V and 2 bases from J, with 10 bases between. The CDR3 reads CASSPRRQETQYF. Written as DNA, the CDR3 is TGTGCCAGCAGCCCTCGGAGACAAGAGACCCAGTACTTC.

The gene calls are TRBV7-9 and TRBJ2-5, with 8 bases identical to TRBD1. J lost 4 bases, V lost 4 bases, and 11 bases had no gene match. The CDR3 runs to 16 residues. In germline, CDR1 is SEHNR, CDR2 FQNEAQ (reference sequence). CDR3 in amino acids: CASSSRTGTWGETQYF. CDR3 nucleotide sequence: TGTGCCAGCAGCTCCCGGACAGGGACCTGGGGAGAGACCCAGTACTTC.

The chain uses TRBV28 and TRBJ2-7; the D gene is possibly TRBD1 (6 bases). There are 14 residues in the CDR3. Germline values: CDR1 MDHEN, CDR2 SYDVKM. The V and J ends lost 6 bases and 0 bases respectively, with 12 bases between them. The CDR3 is CASSQGGASYEQYF. CDR3 DNA: TGTGCCAGCAGCCAAGGGGGTGCCTCCTACGAGCAGTACTTC.

The chain links TRBV10-3 to TRBJ2-5; D is uncertain. Germline CDR1 is ENHRY and CDR2 is SYGVKD. With 3 bases removed from V and 5 bases from J, the gap between germline ends came to 13 bases. CDR3 length: 14 residues. DNA for the CDR3: TGTGCCATCAGTGAAAGCGACGTTCAGGAGACCCAGTACTTC. This encodes CAISESDVQETQYF.

The chain couples TRBV6-1 to TRBJ2-1, with 13 bases aligning to TRBD2. The CDR3 is 16 amino acids. Germline CDR1 MNHNS, CDR2 SASEGT. The J segment lost 7 bases and the V segment lost 1 base, leaving 4 bases of the junction unmatched. The chain's CDR3 is CASSEVGLAGINEQFF. The DNA of the CDR3 is TGTGCCAGCAGTGAAGTGGGACTAGCGGGAATTAATGAGCAGTTCTTC.

V and J are TRBV30 and TRBJ1-3; 7 bases are shared with TRBD1. The junction had 5 bases not matched to a gene; V was cut back by 6 bases and J by 0 bases. The CDR3 totals 14 residues. CDR1 is GTSNPN and CDR2 is SVGIG in the germline V gene (reference sequence). The CDR3 DNA follows: TGTGCCTGCCAACAGGGGAGCTCTGGAAACACCATATATTTT. This gives the protein CACQQGSSGNTIYF. The full variable domain, its missing parts supplied by reference TRBV30 and TRBJ1-3, is SQTIHQWPATLVQPVGSPLSLECTVEGTSNPNLYWYRQAAGRGLQLLFYSVGIGQISSEVPQNLSASRPQDRQFILSSKKLLLSDSGFYLCACQQGSSGNTIYFGEGSWLTVV.

The chain is built from TRBV4-1 and TRBJ1-1; D unclear. Germline V gene lookup returns CDR1 MGHRA and CDR2 YSYEKL. Trimming cost V 0 bases and J 5 bases, with 10 bases left between them. The length of the CDR3 is 14 residues. The CDR3 sequence: CASSQEPQPTEAFF. Written as DNA, the CDR3 is TGCGCCAGCAGCCAAGAGCCACAGCCTACTGAAGCTTTCTTT.

The chain is built from TRBV10-2 and TRBJ2-2, with TRBD1 matching 8 bases. Losses at the gene ends were 9 bases for V and 1 base for J; bases not matched to a gene: 4. The germline gives CDR1 WSHSY, CDR2 SAAADI. This CDR3 has 14 amino acids. This chain's CDR3 is CASYGQGNTGELFF. The CDR3 nucleotides read TGCGCCAGTTACGGACAGGGGAACACCGGGGAGCTGTTTTTT.

The chain links TRBV5-1 to TRBJ2-5; D unresolved. This CDR3 is built from 13 residues. Between the trimmed V and J ends, which lost 4 bases and 5 bases, there was a span of 12 bases. Germline V gives CDR1 SGHRS, CDR2 YFSETQ. Written as DNA, the CDR3 is TGCGCCAGCAGCCGGTCTGTCCGGGAGACCCAGTACTTC. Translation gives CASSRSVRETQYF.

This clone was seen more than once but under ten times. The chain uses TRBV6-1 and TRBJ2-1; 10 positions agree with TRBD2. Germline V gene sequence: CDR1 MNHNS, CDR2 SASEGT. The CDR3 extends over 16 amino acids. V dropped 3 bases and J dropped 4; count of bases not matched to a gene: 6. Here the CDR3 DNA reads TGTGCCAGCAGTGAGATTAGCGGGAGGACTTACAATGAGCAGTTCTTC. Translation: CASSEISGRTYNEQFF.

The V gene is TRBV5-1, the J gene TRBJ2-5; 8 bases line up with TRBD2. CDR3 length: 16 residues. Trimming at V came to 4 bases and at J to 1 base, leaving 9 bases not matched to a gene. Germline V gives CDR1 SGHRS, CDR2 YFSETQ. The CDR3 DNA reads as TGCGCCAGCAGCCGACTGGCGGGAGGTACCCAAGAGACCCAGTACTTC. It translates to CASSRLAGGTQETQYF.

The chain carries TRBV5-4 and TRBJ2-5; D is possibly TRBD2 (5 bases). The CDR3 is 16 residues long. Germline CDR1 is SGHNT and CDR2 is YYREEE (reference sequence). Trimming removed 0 bases at V and 4 bases at J, with 16 bases between. CDR3 DNA: TGTGCCAGCAGCTTGGACCCCGGACTCTCCCGAGAGACCCAGTACTTC. Its translation is CASSLDPGLSRETQYF.

The V and J genes are TRBV28 and TRBJ2-7; D remains unclear. The ends were cut back, 3 bases at V and 0 bases at J, with 9 bases in the middle. The germline CDR1 and CDR2 sequences are MDHEN and SYDVKM. The CDR3 has 14 amino acids. The DNA of the CDR3 is TGTGCCAGCAGTTTGGCCAGAAGCTCCTACGAGCAGTACTTC. Residues: CASSLARSSYEQYF.

A few counts support this clone. This sequence joins TRBV10-2 and TRBJ1-1, with unresolved D. V shed 1 base and J shed 0 bases, with 6 bases lying between them. CDR1 WSHSY and CDR2 SAAADI come from the germline V gene. The CDR3 runs to 14 residues. The CDR3 reads CASSELRLNTEAFF. Written as DNA, the CDR3 is TGCGCCAGCAGTGAGTTGCGGTTGAACACTGAAGCTTTCTTT.

CDR3 in DNA: TGTGCCAGCAGTACCCTGACAGGGATGGTCTATGGCTACACCTTC. Translated, it gives CASSTLTGMVYGYTF. The chain links TRBV27 to TRBJ1-2, with 7 bases lining up with TRBD1. CDR1 and CDR2 from the germline V gene are MNHEY and SMNVEV (reference sequence). Trimming cost V 5 bases and J 4 bases; bases outside gene matches: 10. This CDR3 has 15 residues.

The chain carries TRBV18 and TRBJ1-1; D is unresolved. This CDR3 has 14 amino acids. Deletions cut 3 bases from V and 4 bases from J, with 12 bases between. In germline, CDR1 is KGHSH, CDR2 LQKENI. The CDR3 loop is CASSPPESFTEAFF. CDR3 nucleotide sequence: TGTGCCAGCTCACCCCCTGAGAGCTTCACTGAAGCTTTCTTT.

This chain joins TRBV9 and TRBJ2-2; D uncertain. This CDR3 has 16 residues. V shed 0 bases and J shed 0 bases, with 9 bases lying between them. Germline loops: CDR1 SGDLS, CDR2 YYNGEE. The DNA for the CDR3 is TGTGCCAGCAGCGTAGTACCTATATCGAACACCGGGGAGCTGTTTTTT. It encodes CASSVVPISNTGELFF.

DNA of the CDR3: TGCAGCGTGAGAACTAGCGGGGGATTCCTTGAGCAGTTCTTC. It translates to CSVRTSGGFLEQFF. This chain connects TRBV29-1 to TRBJ2-1; 11 bases map to TRBD2. The CDR3 spans 14 residues. Unmatched junction bases numbered 10, after V lost 6 bases and J lost 9 bases. Per germline, CDR1 SQVTM and CDR2 ANQGSEA.

CDR3 bases: TGTGCCAGCAGTTTATTAGTGGGACTAGCGGCGGACAATGAGCAGTTCTTC. It is translated as CASSLLVGLAADNEQFF. The rearrangement links TRBV28 to TRBJ2-1; 11 positions agree with TRBD2. Germline V gives CDR1 MDHEN, CDR2 SYDVKM. There are 17 residues in the CDR3. V shed 1 base, J shed 5 bases, and the junction held 7 bases outside the gene matches.